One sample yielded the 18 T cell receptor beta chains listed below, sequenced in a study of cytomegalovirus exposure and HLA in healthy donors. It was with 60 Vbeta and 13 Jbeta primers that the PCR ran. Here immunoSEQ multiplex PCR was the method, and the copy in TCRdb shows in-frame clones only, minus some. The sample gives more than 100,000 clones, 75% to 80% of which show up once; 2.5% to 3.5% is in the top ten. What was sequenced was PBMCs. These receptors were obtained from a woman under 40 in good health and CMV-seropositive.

The CDR3 nucleotides read TGTGCCAGCAGTTTACCCGGGGCAGGAGGGTATGGCTACACCTTC. This translates into CASSLPGAGGYGYTF. The chain combines TRBV28 with TRBJ1-2; possibly TRBD1 for D (5 bases). CDR3 length: 15 residues. Trimming shortened V by 2 bases and J by 5 bases, and 15 bases separated the two germline ends. The germline V gene has CDR1 MDHEN and CDR2 SYDVKM.

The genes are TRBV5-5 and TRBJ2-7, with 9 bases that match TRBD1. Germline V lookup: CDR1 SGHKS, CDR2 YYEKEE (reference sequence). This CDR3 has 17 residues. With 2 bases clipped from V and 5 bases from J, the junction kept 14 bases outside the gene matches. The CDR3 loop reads CASSLSRIETGGDEQYF. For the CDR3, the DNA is TGTGCCAGCAGCTTATCGCGGATCGAGACAGGGGGTGACGAGCAGTACTTC. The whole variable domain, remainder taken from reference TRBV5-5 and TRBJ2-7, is DAGVTQSPTHLIKTRGQQVTLRCSPISGHKSVSWYQQVLGQGPQFIFQYYEKEERGRGNFPDRFSARQFPNYSSELNVNALLLGDSALYLCASSLSRIETGGDEQYFGPGTRLTVT.

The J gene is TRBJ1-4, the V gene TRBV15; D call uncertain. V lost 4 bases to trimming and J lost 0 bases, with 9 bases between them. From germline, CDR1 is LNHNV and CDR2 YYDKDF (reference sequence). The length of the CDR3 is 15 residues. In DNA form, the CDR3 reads TGTGCCACCAGCACCTTGTGGCCAACTAATGAAAAACTGTTTTTT. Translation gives CATSTLWPTNEKLFF.

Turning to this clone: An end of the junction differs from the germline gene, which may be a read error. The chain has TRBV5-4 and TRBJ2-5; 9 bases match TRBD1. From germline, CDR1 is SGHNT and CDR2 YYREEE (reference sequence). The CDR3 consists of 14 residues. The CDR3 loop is CASDPGGQGFGLDF. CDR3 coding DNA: TGTGCCAGCGACCCAGGGGGACAGGGCTTTGGTTTGGACTTC.

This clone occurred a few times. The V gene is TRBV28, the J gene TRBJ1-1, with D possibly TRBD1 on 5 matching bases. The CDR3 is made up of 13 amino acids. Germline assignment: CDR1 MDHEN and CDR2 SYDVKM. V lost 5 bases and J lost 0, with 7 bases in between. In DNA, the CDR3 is TGTGCCAGCAGTAAGGGGTTGAACACTGAAGCTTTCTTT. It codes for CASSKGLNTEAFF.

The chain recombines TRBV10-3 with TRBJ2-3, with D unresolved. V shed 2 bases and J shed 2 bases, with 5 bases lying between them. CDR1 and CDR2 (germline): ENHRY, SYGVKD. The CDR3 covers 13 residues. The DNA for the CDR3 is TGTGCCATCAGTGAGCCCTCCACAGATACGCAGTATTTT. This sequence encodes CAISEPSTDTQYF.

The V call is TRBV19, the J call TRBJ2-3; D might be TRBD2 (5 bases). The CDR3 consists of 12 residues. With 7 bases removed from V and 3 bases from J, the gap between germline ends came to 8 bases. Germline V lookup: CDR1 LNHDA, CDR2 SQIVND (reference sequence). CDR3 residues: CASTWETDTQYF. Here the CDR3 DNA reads TGTGCCAGTACTTGGGAGACAGATACGCAGTATTTT. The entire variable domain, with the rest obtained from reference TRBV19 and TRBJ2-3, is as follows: DGGITQSPKYLFRKEGQNVTLSCEQNLNHDAMYWYRQDPGQGLRLIYYSQIVNDFQKGDIAEGYSVSREKKESFPLTVTSAQKNPTAFYLCASTWETDTQYFGPGTRLTVL.

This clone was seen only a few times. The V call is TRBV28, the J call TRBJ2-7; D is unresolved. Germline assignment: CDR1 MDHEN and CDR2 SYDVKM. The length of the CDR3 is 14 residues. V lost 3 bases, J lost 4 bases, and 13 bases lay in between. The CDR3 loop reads CASSLVPSVYEQYF. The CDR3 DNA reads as TGTGCCAGCAGTTTGGTCCCCTCGGTGTACGAGCAGTACTTC. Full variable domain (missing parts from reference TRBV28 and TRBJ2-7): DVKVTQSSRYLVKRTGEKVFLECVQDMDHENMFWYRQDPGLGLRLIYFSYDVKMKEKGDIPEGYSVSREKKERFSLILESASTNQTSMYLCASSLVPSVYEQYFGPGTRLTVT.

This CDR3 reads CASSLSLAGGPYEQYF. The CDR3 DNA sequence: TGTGCCAGCAGTTTATCGTTGGCGGGGGGACCATACGAGCAGTACTTC. The rearrangement uses TRBV27 and TRBJ2-7; 8 bases are a match to TRBD2. J was trimmed by 4 bases and V by 0 bases; bases with no gene match: 8. There are 16 residues in the CDR3. CDR1 and CDR2 (germline): MNHEY, SMNVEV (reference sequence).

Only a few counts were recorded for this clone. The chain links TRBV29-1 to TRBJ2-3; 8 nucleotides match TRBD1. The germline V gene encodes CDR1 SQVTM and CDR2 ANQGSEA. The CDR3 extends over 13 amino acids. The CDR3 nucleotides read TGCACCACGGCGACAGGGGTTGCAGATACGCAGTATTTT. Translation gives CTTATGVADTQYF.

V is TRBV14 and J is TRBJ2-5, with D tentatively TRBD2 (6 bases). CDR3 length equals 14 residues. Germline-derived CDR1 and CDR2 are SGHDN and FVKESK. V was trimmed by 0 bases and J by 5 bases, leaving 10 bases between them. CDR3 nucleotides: TGTGCCAGCAGCCAAGATAGCGGATGGGAGACCCAGTACTTC. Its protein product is CASSQDSGWETQYF.

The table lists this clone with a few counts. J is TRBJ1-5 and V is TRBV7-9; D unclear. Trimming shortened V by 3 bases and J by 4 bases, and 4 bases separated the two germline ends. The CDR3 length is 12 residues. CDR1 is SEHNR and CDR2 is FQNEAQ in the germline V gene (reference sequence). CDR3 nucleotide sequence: TGTGCCAGCAGCTTCGGGAATCAGCCCCAGCATTTT. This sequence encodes CASSFGNQPQHF.

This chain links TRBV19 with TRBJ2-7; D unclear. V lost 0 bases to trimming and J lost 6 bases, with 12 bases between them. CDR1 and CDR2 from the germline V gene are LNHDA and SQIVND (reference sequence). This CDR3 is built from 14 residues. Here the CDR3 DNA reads TGTGCCAGTAGTATAGATTCGGGTCGCGGCGAGCAGTACTTC. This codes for CASSIDSGRGEQYF.

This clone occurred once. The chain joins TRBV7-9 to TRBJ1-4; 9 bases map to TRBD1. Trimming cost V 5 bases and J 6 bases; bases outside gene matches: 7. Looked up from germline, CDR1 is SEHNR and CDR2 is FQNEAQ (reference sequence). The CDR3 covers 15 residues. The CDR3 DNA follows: TGTGCCAGCAGCATGTACCGGGACAGGGATGAAAAACTGTTTTTT. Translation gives CASSMYRDRDEKLFF.

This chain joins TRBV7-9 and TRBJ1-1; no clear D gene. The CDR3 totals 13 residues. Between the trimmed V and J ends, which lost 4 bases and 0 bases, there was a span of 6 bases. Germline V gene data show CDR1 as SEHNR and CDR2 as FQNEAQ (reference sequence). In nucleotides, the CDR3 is TGTGCCAGCAGCTCCACACTGAACACTGAAGCTTTCTTT. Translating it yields CASSSTLNTEAFF.

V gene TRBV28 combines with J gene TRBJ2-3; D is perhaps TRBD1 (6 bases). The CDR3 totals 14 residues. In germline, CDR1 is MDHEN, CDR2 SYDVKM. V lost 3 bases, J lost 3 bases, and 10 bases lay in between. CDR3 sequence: CASSLRGRTDTQYF. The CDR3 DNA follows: TGTGCCAGCAGTTTGAGGGGGAGAACAGATACGCAGTATTTT.

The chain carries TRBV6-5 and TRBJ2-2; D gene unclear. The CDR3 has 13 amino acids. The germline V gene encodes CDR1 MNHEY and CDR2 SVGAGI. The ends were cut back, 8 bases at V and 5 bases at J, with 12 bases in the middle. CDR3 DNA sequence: TGTGCCAGCCAACTTAGCTGGACCGGGGAGCTGTTTTTT. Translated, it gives CASQLSWTGELFF.

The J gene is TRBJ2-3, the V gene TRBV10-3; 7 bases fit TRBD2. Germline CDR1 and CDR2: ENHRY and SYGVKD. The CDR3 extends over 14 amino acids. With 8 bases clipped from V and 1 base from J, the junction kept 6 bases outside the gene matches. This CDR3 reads CAIRESGGTDTQYF. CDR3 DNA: TGTGCCATCCGGGAGAGCGGGGGCACAGATACGCAGTATTTT.